The clone carrying this TCR beta chain was seen a handful of times. Its antigen is undetermined. The source of the sample is a study of cytomegalovirus exposure and HLA in healthy donors. Study-level points and caveats: Data from an earlier analysis indicated that most TCR beta V segments were productive either about 90% or about 30% of the time. Cytomegalovirus-associated status was assigned to about 150 TCR beta chains. It was reported in a later analysis that an Asian-associated ancestry cluster showed fewer N-insertions than the 666-donor mean.

Germline V lookup: CDR1 SEHNR, CDR2 FQNEAQ (reference sequence). This CDR3 has 15 amino acids. V dropped 1 base and J dropped 5; count of bases not matched to a gene: 7. The PCR made use of 60 Vbeta and 13 Jbeta primers. Generated by immunoSEQ multiplex PCR, the TCRdb table keeps only in-frame clones and is missing some. The table has about 200,000 clones, approximately 78% seen once. Donors in the study were healthy people who gave bone marrow. J is TRBJ1-2 and V is TRBV7-9, with TRBD1 matching over 7 bases. The TCR was taken from a woman between 40 and 50 years old in good health and CMV-seronegative. The sample consisted of PBMCs. CDR3 sequence (DNA): TGTGCCAGCAGCTTAGTATCCGGGACAGAGTATGGCTACACCTTC. Residues: CASSLVSGTEYGYTF.